These 8 T cell receptor beta chains share one sample of origin, sequenced in a study of read filtering for tumor transcriptome and immune sequencing. This library used 300 to 450 ng RNA and molecular barcoded adaptors spanning alpha/delta and beta/gamma chains. A single record per CDR3 protein comes from TCRdb applying MiXCR to the reads. The sample contains over 90,000 distinct CDR3 sequences, 20% to 25% of which appear only once. The specimen was a population of CD138-negative cells sorted from bone marrow. The receptors stem from a donor over 35 with multiple myeloma.

This clonotype was picked up a small number of times. This rearrangement joins TRBV27 to TRBJ2-3; D unclear. The V gene's germline CDR1 is MNHEY and CDR2 SMNVEV (reference sequence). V was shortened by 6 bases and J by 3 bases, with 4 bases between the two germline ends. The CDR3 spans 11 residues. As DNA, the CDR3 is TGTGCCAGCAGACGGACAGATACGCAGTATTTT. Amino acids: CASRRTDTQYF.

At least ten counts were recorded for this clonotype. CDR3 protein: CASSLAGGSDTQYF. The CDR3 DNA follows: TGTGCCAGCAGCTTGGCCGGGGGGTCAGATACGCAGTATTTT. The gene calls are TRBV5-4 and TRBJ2-3, with TRBD2 matching over 7 bases. This CDR3 spans 14 amino acids. The germline V gene has CDR1 SGHNT and CDR2 YYREEE (reference sequence). V shed 0 bases, J shed 4 bases, and the junction held 2 bases outside the gene matches.

This clonotype has a count of ten or more. J is TRBJ2-1 and V is TRBV20-1, with 8 nucleotides matching TRBD2. This CDR3 contains 15 residues. Germline V gene data show CDR1 as DFQATT and CDR2 as SNEGSKA (reference sequence). Trimming took 2 bases from V and 5 from J; bases not matched to a gene: 8. CDR3 DNA sequence: TGCAGTGCTAGATACCCTAGCGGGTTGAACAATGAGCAGTTCTTC. Translated, it gives CSARYPSGLNNEQFF.

The gene calls are TRBV6-5 and TRBJ1-6, with 7 nucleotides matching TRBD1. From germline, CDR1 is MNHEY and CDR2 SVGAGI. V was clipped by 6 bases and J by 10 bases; unmatched bases: 9. The CDR3 runs to 14 residues. CDR3 nucleotide sequence: TGTGCCAGCAGAGAACAGGGGAGGGGATCACCCCTCCACTTT. It is translated as CASREQGRGSPLHF.

In this sample, this clonotype turned up many times. The junction and the germline gene differ at one end; a read error may be behind it. V is TRBV6-5 and J is TRBJ2-3; no reliable D call. The CDR3 is 11 residues long. CDR1 and CDR2 (germline): MNHEY, SVGAGI. For the CDR3, the DNA is TGTGCCAGCAGTAGCAGAGATACGCAGTATTTT. As protein: CASSSRDTQYF.

This clonotype was found many times. J is TRBJ2-2 and V is TRBV11-1; TRBD1 or TRBD2 may be the D gene (5 bases each). The V gene's germline CDR1 is SGHAT and CDR2 FQDESV (reference sequence). The ends were cut back, 6 bases at V and 4 bases at J, with 9 bases in the middle. This CDR3 is 13 amino acids long. CDR3 in amino acids: CASRAGTTGELFF. The CDR3 coding sequence is TGTGCCAGCAGGGCAGGGACCACCGGGGAGCTGTTTTTT.

This clonotype was counted at least ten times. The chain joins TRBV5-1 to TRBJ2-6; D gene ambiguous. The V end was cut by 0 bases, the J end by 0 bases, with 7 bases between. The CDR3 runs to 16 residues. CDR1 is SGHRS, CDR2 YFSETQ, per germline. The CDR3 coding sequence is TGCGCCAGCAGCTTGGATGCAAGCTCTGGGGCCAACGTCCTGACTTTC. Translated: CASSLDASSGANVLTF.

There are many counts of this clonotype. The chain couples TRBV12-3 or TRBV12-4 to TRBJ2-7; D possibly uses TRBD1 or TRBD2 (5 bases each). The CDR3 loop spans 13 amino acids. V lost 5 bases, J lost 5 bases, and 13 bases lay in between. CDR3 coding DNA: TGTGCCAGCAGTGACTACAGGAACCACGAGCAGTACTTC. This sequence encodes CASSDYRNHEQYF.